The 23 T cell receptor beta chains below come from one sample, sequenced in a study of blood T cell repertoires in COVID-19. The table came from immunoSEQ multiplex PCR; TCRdb's copy has only in-frame clones and leaves some out. The sample gives about 400,000 clones, 88% of which show up once; approximately 2% is in the top ten. Sequencing was performed on PBMCs or T cells enriched from blood (not recorded which). Receptors originate from a woman between 40 and 55 years old with acute COVID-19.

This clone has a handful of counts. The rearrangement joins TRBV2 to TRBJ1-5, with D tentatively TRBD1 (6 bases). This CDR3 contains 14 residues. V was pared by 2 bases and J by 7 bases, with 12 bases between. The germline V gene encodes CDR1 SNHLY and CDR2 FYNNEI. CDR3 sequence (DNA): TGTGCCAGCAGTGAACGCAGGGGAAAGCAGCCCCAGCATTTT. As protein: CASSERRGKQPQHF.

The chain couples TRBV2 to TRBJ2-1; a weak D match, TRBD2 (6 bases). The germline V gene encodes CDR1 SNHLY and CDR2 FYNNEI. This CDR3 is built from 15 residues. Trimming cost V 4 bases and J 2 bases, with 12 bases left between them. The CDR3 sequence is CASSAGTVTYNEQFF. The CDR3 DNA follows: TGTGCCAGCAGTGCCGGGACTGTGACCTACAATGAGCAGTTCTTC.

The chain combines TRBV12-5 with TRBJ2-5; maybe TRBD1 (6 bases). Germline-derived CDR1 and CDR2 are LGHNT and FRNRAP. V was trimmed by 6 bases and J by 0 bases, leaving 17 bases between them. This CDR3 contains 16 residues. CDR3 nucleotides: TGTGCTAGTGGCCCCACGAGGGGGTCGGACCAAGAGACCCAGTACTTC. It encodes CASGPTRGSDQETQYF.

This chain joins TRBV5-1 and TRBJ2-1; D might be TRBD1 (6 bases). The V and J ends lost 4 bases and 8 bases respectively, with 16 bases between them. This CDR3 contains 14 residues. Germline-derived CDR1 and CDR2 are SGHRS and YFSETQ. CDR3 DNA: TGCGCCAGCAGCCTAAACAGGGATTCGGATGAGCAGTTCTTC. Encoded protein: CASSLNRDSDEQFF.

This clone was observed once. This chain connects TRBV11-2 to TRBJ2-3, with TRBD2 identical over 11 bases. The CDR3 is 16 residues long. In germline, CDR1 is SGHAT, CDR2 FQNNGV. V was clipped by 5 bases and J by 2 bases; unmatched bases: 6. The CDR3 DNA sequence: TGTGCCAGCAGCCTACTAGCGGGGGCCTACACAGATACGCAGTATTTT. It specifies CASSLLAGAYTDTQYF.

V usage is TRBV19 and J usage is TRBJ1-2, with D maybe TRBD1 (5 bases). Germline V gene data show CDR1 as LNHDA and CDR2 as SQIVND (reference sequence). The CDR3 covers 15 residues. Trimming left V 5 bases short and J 0 bases short, with 13 bases between. CDR3 nucleotide sequence: TGTGCCAGTAGTGACCGACAGAAATCTAACTATGGCTACACCTTC. Its protein is CASSDRQKSNYGYTF.

The V call is TRBV25-1, the J call TRBJ1-6; 7 bases fit TRBD1. CDR3 size: 18 residues. With 5 bases clipped from V and 9 bases from J, the junction kept 19 bases outside the gene matches. Germline V gene sequence: CDR1 MGHDK, CDR2 SYGVNS. CDR3 DNA: TGTGCCAGCAGTCCATTTACCGGGACAGCGGATCAGGGTTCACCCCTCCACTTT. Amino acid sequence: CASSPFTGTADQGSPLHF.

The chain joins TRBV3-1 (or the pseudogene TRBV3-2) to TRBJ1-1, with D unresolved. V was shortened by 3 bases and J by 2 bases, with 4 bases between the two germline ends. Looked up from germline, CDR1 is LGHDT and CDR2 is YNNKEL (reference sequence). The CDR3 runs to 12 residues. The CDR3: CASSHLNTEAFF. As DNA, the CDR3 is TGTGCCAGCAGCCATTTAAACACTGAAGCTTTCTTT.

The chain combines TRBV9 with TRBJ2-1; 12 positions match TRBD2. The CDR3 consists of 16 residues. Losses at the gene ends were 4 bases for V and 6 bases for J; bases not matched to a gene: 8. The germline gives CDR1 SGDLS, CDR2 YYNGEE. CDR3 sequence (DNA): TGTGCCAGCAGCCACCCTAGCGGGAGGGGCTCCAATGAGCAGTTCTTC. As protein: CASSHPSGRGSNEQFF.

The rearrangement uses TRBV5-4 and TRBJ2-7; D ambiguous. This CDR3 comprises 14 residues. Germline CDR1 and CDR2: SGHNT and YYREEE (reference sequence). Trimming took 4 bases from V and 2 from J, leaving 13 bases between them. CDR3 region: CASSPAVLAYEQYF. CDR3 bases: TGTGCCAGCAGCCCTGCCGTCTTAGCCTACGAGCAGTACTTC.

This rearrangement joins TRBV11-2 to TRBJ2-7, with D perhaps matching TRBD2 (5 bases). V lost 5 bases and J 1 base, leaving 12 bases between the germline ends. CDR3 length: 14 amino acids. CDR1 is SGHAT, CDR2 FQNNGV, per germline. The DNA of the CDR3 is TGTGCCAGCAGCGTAGCCGGGAATTCCTACGAGCAGTACTTC. Translation: CASSVAGNSYEQYF.

This chain connects TRBV5-4 to TRBJ2-7; D is uncertain. Germline assignment: CDR1 SGHNT and CDR2 YYREEE (reference sequence). Trimming cost V 5 bases and J 3 bases, with 12 bases left between them. The CDR3 runs 13 residues. CDR3 bases: TGTGCCAGCAGTTCGGGTCCCCTCTACGAGCAGTACTTC. As protein: CASSSGPLYEQYF.

This chain links TRBV5-1 with TRBJ2-3, with a weak D call TRBD2 (7 bases). This CDR3 is 15 amino acids long. The V gene's germline CDR1 is SGHRS and CDR2 YFSETQ. V gave up 2 bases and J gave up 0 bases, with 10 bases separating them. The CDR3 protein is CASSLAGHSTDTQYF. CDR3 bases: TGCGCCAGCAGCTTAGCGGGACATAGCACAGATACGCAGTATTTT. Filled out from reference TRBV5-1 and TRBJ2-3, the complete variable domain reads KAGVTQTPRYLIKTRGQQVTLSCSPISGHRSVSWYQQTPGQGLQFLFEYFSETQRNKGNFPGRFSGRQFSNSRSEMNVSTLELGDSALYLCASSLAGHSTDTQYFGPGTRLTVL.

The rearrangement joins TRBV19 to TRBJ2-5, with TRBD2 identical over 9 bases. CDR1 and CDR2 from the germline V gene are LNHDA and SQIVND (reference sequence). V lost 9 bases, J lost 5 bases, and 10 bases stayed unmatched. CDR3 length equals 14 residues. The CDR3 protein is CASDAGGVRETQYF. CDR3 sequence (DNA): TGTGCCAGCGATGCGGGGGGGGTGCGGGAGACCCAGTACTTC.

The rearrangement joins TRBV5-1 to TRBJ1-1; D is possibly TRBD1 (5 bases). The V gene's germline CDR1 is SGHRS and CDR2 YFSETQ. V was cut by 0 bases and J by 3 bases, with 15 bases left in between. The CDR3 loop spans 16 amino acids. The CDR3 bases are TGCGCCAGCAGCTTGGTAGGAGGGGATTGGGACACTGAAGCTTTCTTT. Translation gives CASSLVGGDWDTEAFF. The full variable domain, with the rest looked up from reference TRBV5-1 and TRBJ1-1, is KAGVTQTPRYLIKTRGQQVTLSCSPISGHRSVSWYQQTPGQGLQFLFEYFSETQRNKGNFPGRFSGRQFSNSRSEMNVSTLELGDSALYLCASSLVGGDWDTEAFFGQGTRLTVV.

The V call is TRBV7-2, the J call TRBJ2-1; D possibly corresponds to TRBD2 (7 bases). Trimming shortened V by 4 bases and J by 6 bases, and 16 bases separated the two germline ends. Per germline, CDR1 SGHTA and CDR2 FQGNSA. The CDR3 contains 15 residues. The CDR3: CASSSLPGGLNEQFF. CDR3 nucleotide sequence: TGTGCCAGCAGCTCCTTACCGGGGGGCCTCAATGAGCAGTTCTTC.

The chain has TRBV20-1 and TRBJ2-5, with D tentatively TRBD1 or TRBD2 (5 bases each). The V end was cut by 3 bases, the J end by 2 bases, with 10 bases between. Germline CDR1 reads DFQATT; CDR2 reads SNEGSKA (reference sequence). This CDR3 contains 13 residues. The CDR3 region is CSASGAGQETQYF. DNA of the CDR3: TGCAGTGCTAGTGGGGCGGGTCAAGAGACCCAGTACTTC.

About this clone itself: The same CDR3 also results from other DNA sequences found in this sample. This chain links TRBV12-3 or TRBV12-4 with TRBJ1-5, with a possible D match to TRBD1 (6 bases). The CDR3 sequence is 13 residues long. V was clipped by 2 bases and J by 6 bases, with 8 bases between them. The CDR3 nucleotides read TGTGCCAGCAGTTTACGAGGGGGTCAGCCCCAGCATTTT. Translated, it gives CASSLRGGQPQHF.

The rearrangement uses TRBV19 and TRBJ1-3; D gene uncertain. V was pared by 0 bases and J by 0 bases, with 6 bases between. There are 15 residues in the CDR3. CDR1 and CDR2 from the germline V gene are LNHDA and SQIVND (reference sequence). For the CDR3, the DNA is TGTGCCAGTAGTATAGAGGGAGACTCTGGAAACACCATATATTTT. Its protein is CASSIEGDSGNTIYF.

This clone has just one count. The DNA for the CDR3 is TGCGCCAGCAGCCAATACTGGGACAGCAAAGCTAGCACAGATACGCAGTATTTT. This sequence encodes CASSQYWDSKASTDTQYF. V and J are TRBV4-1 and TRBJ2-3; 7 nucleotides line up with TRBD1. The germline V gene has CDR1 MGHRA and CDR2 YSYEKL. Germline trimming cut 2 bases from V and 0 bases from J; bases unmatched to any gene: 11. This CDR3 is built from 18 residues.

CDR3 nucleotide sequence: TGTGCCAGCAGTAAGGTGGAGCGGGGGGGTGATAATGAGCAGTTCTTC. Its protein is CASSKVERGGDNEQFF. V gene TRBV2 combines with J gene TRBJ2-1; the match to TRBD2 covers 10 bases. The CDR3 sequence is 16 residues long. The germline V gene has CDR1 SNHLY and CDR2 FYNNEI. The J segment lost 7 bases and the V segment lost 5 bases, leaving 11 bases of the junction unmatched.

A single count supports this clone. V usage is TRBV29-1 and J usage is TRBJ2-3, with D tentatively TRBD1 (6 bases). This CDR3 is built from 13 residues. Germline CDR1 reads SQVTM; CDR2 reads ANQGSEA. V dropped 4 bases and J dropped 0 bases, with 8 bases sitting between them. CDR3: CSVVTGSTDTQYF. DNA of the CDR3: TGCAGCGTTGTAACAGGGAGCACAGATACGCAGTATTTT.

CDR3 sequence reads: CASTKRGGEDEQYF. The CDR3 DNA follows: TGTGCCAGCACAAAGCGGGGGGGCGAGGACGAGCAGTACTTC. The chain couples TRBV2 to TRBJ2-7, with 10 bases fitting TRBD2. V gave up 7 bases and J gave up 5 bases; unmatched junction bases: 8. CDR3 length equals 14 residues. The germline CDR1 and CDR2 sequences are SNHLY and FYNNEI. The entire variable domain, with the rest obtained from reference TRBV2 and TRBJ2-7, is as follows: EPEVTQTPSHQVTQMGQEVILRCVPISNHLYFYWYRQILGQKVEFLVSFYNNEISEKSEIFDDQFSVERPDGSNFTLKIRSTKLEDSAMYFCASTKRGGEDEQYFGPGTRLTVT.